The sequence of this TCR beta chain was determined in a study of identical twins. Overall study findings and caveats: Memory repertoires showed no such pattern, whereas abundant cord blood beta clonotypes carried fewer insertions.

This clonotype was counted a few times. No antigen is known for it. Using its own MiXCR run on the 5' RACE reads, TCRdb lists one record per CDR3 protein. The table shows roughly 710,000 distinct CDR3 sequences, with around 5.7% occurring only once. The receptor was derived from a man between 18 and 35 years old in good health. Source material: naive T cells sorted from blood.

CDR3 bases: TGTGCCAGCAGCGAGTGGGGAGACCAAGAGACCCAGTACTTC. It encodes CASSEWGDQETQYF. J is TRBJ2-5 and V is TRBV5-6, with D possibly being TRBD2 (5 bases). Germline assignment: CDR1 SGHDT and CDR2 YYEEEE. V was cut by 4 bases and J by 0 bases, with 10 bases left in between. CDR3 size: 14 residues.